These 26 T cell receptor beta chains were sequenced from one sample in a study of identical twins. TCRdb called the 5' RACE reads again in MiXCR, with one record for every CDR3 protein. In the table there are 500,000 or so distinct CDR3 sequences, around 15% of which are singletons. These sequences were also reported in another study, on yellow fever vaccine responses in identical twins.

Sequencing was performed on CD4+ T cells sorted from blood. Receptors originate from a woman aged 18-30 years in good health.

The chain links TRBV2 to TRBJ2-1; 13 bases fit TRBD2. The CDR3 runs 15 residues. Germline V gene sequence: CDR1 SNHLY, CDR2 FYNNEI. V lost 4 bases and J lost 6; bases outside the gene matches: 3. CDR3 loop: CASSGTSGSSNEQFF. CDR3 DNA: TGTGCCAGCAGTGGGACTAGCGGGAGCTCCAATGAGCAGTTCTTC.

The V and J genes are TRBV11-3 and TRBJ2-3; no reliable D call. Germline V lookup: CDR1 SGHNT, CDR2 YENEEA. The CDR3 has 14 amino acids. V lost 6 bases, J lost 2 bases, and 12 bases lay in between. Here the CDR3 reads CASSNHPFTDTQYF. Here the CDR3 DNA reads TGTGCCAGCAGTAACCACCCTTTCACAGATACGCAGTATTTT.

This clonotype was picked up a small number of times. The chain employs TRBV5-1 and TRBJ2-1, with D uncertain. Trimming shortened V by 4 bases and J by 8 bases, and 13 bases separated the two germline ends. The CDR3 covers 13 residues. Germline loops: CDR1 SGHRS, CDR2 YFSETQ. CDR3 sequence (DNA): TGCGCCAGCAGCCCCCGGACGAGAGATGAGCAGTTCTTC. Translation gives CASSPRTRDEQFF.

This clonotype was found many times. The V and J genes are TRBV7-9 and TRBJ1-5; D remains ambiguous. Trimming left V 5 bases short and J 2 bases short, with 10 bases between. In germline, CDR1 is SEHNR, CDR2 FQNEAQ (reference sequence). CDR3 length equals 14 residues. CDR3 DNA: TGTGCCAGCAGCCGGGGTTGGGGCAATCAGCCCCAGCATTTT. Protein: CASSRGWGNQPQHF.

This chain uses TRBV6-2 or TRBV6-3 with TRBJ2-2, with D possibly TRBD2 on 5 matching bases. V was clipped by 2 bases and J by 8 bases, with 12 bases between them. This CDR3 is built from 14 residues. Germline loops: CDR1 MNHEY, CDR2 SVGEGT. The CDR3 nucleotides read TGTGCCAGCAGTTACCTAGCCGGGCCTGGGGAGCTGTTTTTT. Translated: CASSYLAGPGELFF.

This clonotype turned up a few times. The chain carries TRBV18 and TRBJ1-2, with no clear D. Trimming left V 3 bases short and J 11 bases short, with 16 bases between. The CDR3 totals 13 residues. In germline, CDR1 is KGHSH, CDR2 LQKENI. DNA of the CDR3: TGTGCCAGCTCACCGAAGGACGATGCGGCTTACACCTTC. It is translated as CASSPKDDAAYTF. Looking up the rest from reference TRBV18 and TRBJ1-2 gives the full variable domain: NAGVMQNPRHLVRRRGQEARLRCSPMKGHSHVYWYRQLPEEGLKFMVYLQKENIIDESGMPKERFSAEFPKEGPSILRIQQVVRGDSAAYFCASSPKDDAAYTFGSGTRLTVV.

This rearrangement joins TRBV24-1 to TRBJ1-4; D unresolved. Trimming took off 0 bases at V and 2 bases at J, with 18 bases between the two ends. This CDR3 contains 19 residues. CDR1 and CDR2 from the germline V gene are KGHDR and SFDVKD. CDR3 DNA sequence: TGTGCCACCAGTGATTTGACCGAGCCATTAGGGAACACTAATGAAAAACTGTTTTTT. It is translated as CATSDLTEPLGNTNEKLFF.

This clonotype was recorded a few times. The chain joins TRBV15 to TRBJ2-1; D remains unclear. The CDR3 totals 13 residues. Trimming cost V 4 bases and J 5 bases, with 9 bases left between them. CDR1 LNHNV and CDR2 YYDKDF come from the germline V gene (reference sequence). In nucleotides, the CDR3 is TGTGCCACCAGCATTGACGGAGACAATGAGCAGTTCTTC. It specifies CATSIDGDNEQFF.

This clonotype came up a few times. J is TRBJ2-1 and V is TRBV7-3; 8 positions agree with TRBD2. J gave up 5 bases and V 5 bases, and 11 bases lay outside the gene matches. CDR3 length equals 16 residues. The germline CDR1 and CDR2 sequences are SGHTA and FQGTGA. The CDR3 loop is CASSEPRAGGNNEQFF. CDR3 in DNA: TGTGCCAGCAGCGAACCTAGGGCGGGGGGAAACAATGAGCAGTTCTTC.

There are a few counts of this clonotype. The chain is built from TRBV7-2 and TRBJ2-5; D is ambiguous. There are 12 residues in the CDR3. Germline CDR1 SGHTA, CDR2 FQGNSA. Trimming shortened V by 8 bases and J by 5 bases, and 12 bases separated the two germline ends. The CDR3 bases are TGTGCCAGCTGGCGTCTGGGGGAGACCCAGTACTTC. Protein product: CASWRLGETQYF.

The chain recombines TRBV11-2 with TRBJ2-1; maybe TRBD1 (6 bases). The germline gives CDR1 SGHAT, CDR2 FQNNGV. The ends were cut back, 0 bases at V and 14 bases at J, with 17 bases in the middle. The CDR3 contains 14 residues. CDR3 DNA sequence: TGTGCCAGCAGCTTAGATCGTGGGACAAGGGGCAAGTTCTTC. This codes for CASSLDRGTRGKFF.

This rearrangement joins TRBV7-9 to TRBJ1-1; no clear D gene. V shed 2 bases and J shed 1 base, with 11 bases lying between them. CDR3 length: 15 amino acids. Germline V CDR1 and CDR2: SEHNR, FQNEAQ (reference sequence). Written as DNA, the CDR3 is TGTGCCAGCAGCTTAAACTTCCAGCGGAACACTGAAGCTTTCTTT. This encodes CASSLNFQRNTEAFF.

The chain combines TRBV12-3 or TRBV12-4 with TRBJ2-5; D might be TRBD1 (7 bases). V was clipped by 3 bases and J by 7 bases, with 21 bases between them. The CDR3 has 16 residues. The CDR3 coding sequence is TGTGCCAGCAGTTTGCTATCAGGGGGATCCGGGGGGACCCAGTACTTC. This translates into CASSLLSGGSGGTQYF.

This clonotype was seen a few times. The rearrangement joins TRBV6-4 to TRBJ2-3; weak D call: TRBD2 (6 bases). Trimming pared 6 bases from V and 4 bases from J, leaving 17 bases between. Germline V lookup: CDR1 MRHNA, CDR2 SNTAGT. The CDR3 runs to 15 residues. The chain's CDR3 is CASSRGTPGADTQYF. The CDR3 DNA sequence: TGTGCCAGCAGCCGCGGGACCCCCGGAGCAGATACGCAGTATTTT.

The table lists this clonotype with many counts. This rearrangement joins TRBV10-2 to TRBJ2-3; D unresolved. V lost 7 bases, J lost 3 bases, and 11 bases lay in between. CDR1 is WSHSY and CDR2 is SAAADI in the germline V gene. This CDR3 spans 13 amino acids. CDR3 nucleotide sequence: TGCGCCAGCATGGCCCCGTGGACAGATACGCAGTATTTT. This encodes CASMAPWTDTQYF.

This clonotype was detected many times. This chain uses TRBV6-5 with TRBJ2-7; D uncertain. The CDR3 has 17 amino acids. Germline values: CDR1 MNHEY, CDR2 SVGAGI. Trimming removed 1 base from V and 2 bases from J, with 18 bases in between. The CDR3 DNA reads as TGTGCCAGCAGTTACTTCGGCCTCCGACCCAATACCTACGAGCAGTACTTC. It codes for CASSYFGLRPNTYEQYF.

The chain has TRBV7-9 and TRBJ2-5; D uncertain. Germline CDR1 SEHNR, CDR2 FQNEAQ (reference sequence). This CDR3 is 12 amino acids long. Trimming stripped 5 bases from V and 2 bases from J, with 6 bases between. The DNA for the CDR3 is TGTGCCAGCAGCGCCCTTCAAGAGACCCAGTACTTC. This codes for CASSALQETQYF.

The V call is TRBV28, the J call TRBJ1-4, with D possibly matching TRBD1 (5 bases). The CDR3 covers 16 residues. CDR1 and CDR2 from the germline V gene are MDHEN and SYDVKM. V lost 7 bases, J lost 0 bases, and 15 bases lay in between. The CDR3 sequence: CASTVGGTTTNEKLFF. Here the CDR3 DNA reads TGTGCCAGCACCGTCGGGGGGACCACAACTAATGAAAAACTGTTTTTT.

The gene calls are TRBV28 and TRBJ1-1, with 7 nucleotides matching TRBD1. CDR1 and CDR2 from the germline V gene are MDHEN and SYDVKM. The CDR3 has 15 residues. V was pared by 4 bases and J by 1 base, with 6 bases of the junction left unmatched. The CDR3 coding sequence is TGTGCCAGCAGTTACTCCGGGACAGCGAACACTGAAGCTTTCTTT. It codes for CASSYSGTANTEAFF.

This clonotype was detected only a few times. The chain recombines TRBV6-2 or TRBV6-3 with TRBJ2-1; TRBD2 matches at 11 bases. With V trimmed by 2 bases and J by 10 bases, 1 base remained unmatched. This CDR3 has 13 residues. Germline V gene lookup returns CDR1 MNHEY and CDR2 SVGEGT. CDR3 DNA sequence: TGTGCCAGCAGTTACGGGACTAGCGGAGAGCAGTTCTTC. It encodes CASSYGTSGEQFF.

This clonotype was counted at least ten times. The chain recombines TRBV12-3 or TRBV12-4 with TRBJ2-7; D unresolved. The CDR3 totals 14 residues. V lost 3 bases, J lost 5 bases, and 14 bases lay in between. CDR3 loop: CASSLDLPVDEQYF. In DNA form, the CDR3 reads TGTGCCAGCAGTTTGGACCTCCCGGTGGACGAGCAGTACTTC.

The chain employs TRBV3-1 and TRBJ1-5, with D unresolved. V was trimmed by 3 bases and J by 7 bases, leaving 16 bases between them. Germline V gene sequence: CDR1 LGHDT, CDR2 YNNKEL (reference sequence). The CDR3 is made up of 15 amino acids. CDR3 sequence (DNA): TGTGCCAGCAGCCAGGTAGCAGGCCCCGGGCAGCCCCAGCATTTT. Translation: CASSQVAGPGQPQHF.

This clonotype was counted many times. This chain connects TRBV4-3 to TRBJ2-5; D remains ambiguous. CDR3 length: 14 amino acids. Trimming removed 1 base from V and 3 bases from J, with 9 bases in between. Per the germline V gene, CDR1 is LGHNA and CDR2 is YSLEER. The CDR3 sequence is CASSQVGMEETQYF. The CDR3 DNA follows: TGCGCCAGCAGCCAAGTAGGGATGGAAGAGACCCAGTACTTC.

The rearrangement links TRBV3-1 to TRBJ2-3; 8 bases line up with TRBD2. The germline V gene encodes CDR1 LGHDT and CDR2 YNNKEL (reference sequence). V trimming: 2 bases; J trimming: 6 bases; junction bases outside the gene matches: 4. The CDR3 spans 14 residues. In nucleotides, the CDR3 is TGTGCCAGCAGCCAAATGGCGGGGGGTGATACGCAGTATTTT. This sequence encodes CASSQMAGGDTQYF.

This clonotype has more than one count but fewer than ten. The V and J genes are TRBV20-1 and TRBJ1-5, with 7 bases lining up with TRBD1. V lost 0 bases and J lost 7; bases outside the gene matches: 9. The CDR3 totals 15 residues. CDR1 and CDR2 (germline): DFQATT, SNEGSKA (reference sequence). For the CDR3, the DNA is TGCAGTGCTAGAGACGTTCAGGGGGTCTTCCAGCCCCAGCATTTT. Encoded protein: CSARDVQGVFQPQHF.

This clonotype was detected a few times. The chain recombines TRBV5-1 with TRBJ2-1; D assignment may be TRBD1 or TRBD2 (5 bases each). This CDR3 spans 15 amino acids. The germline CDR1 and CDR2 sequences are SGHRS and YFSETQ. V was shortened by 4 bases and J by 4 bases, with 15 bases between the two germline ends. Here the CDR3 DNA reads TGCGCCAGCAGCCCGGGACCACCAGAATACAATGAGCAGTTCTTC. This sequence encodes CASSPGPPEYNEQFF.